These 10 T cell receptor beta chains share one sample of origin, sequenced in a study of blood T cell repertoires in COVID-19. Repertoires were generated with immunoSEQ multiplex PCR, while TCRdb's copy carries only in-frame clones and drops some. The sample carries about 250,000 clones, 75% to 95% recorded once. Sequencing was done on a sample of PBMCs or T cells enriched from blood (not recorded which). The source of these receptors is a woman between 18 and 29 years old who had recovered from COVID-19.

This chain links TRBV5-1 with TRBJ1-1, with 8 bases that match TRBD1. This CDR3 region has 15 residues. Germline trimming cut 0 bases from V and 1 base from J; bases unmatched to any gene: 2. Per the germline V gene, CDR1 is SGHRS and CDR2 is YFSETQ. CDR3 DNA sequence: TGCGCCAGCAGCTTGGGGGGACAGGCGAACACTGAAGCTTTCTTT. Its translation: CASSLGGQANTEAFF.

V is TRBV5-6 and J is TRBJ1-1, with D maybe TRBD1 (6 bases). This CDR3 spans 15 amino acids. Between the trimmed V and J ends, which lost 4 bases and 5 bases, there was a span of 18 bases. Germline CDR1 and CDR2: SGHDT and YYEEEE. CDR3 sequence reads: CASSATPTGWTEAFF. In DNA form, the CDR3 reads TGTGCCAGCAGCGCAACACCTACAGGGTGGACTGAAGCTTTCTTT.

This clone was counted once. The chain carries TRBV2 and TRBJ2-5; 9 nucleotides match TRBD2. The germline CDR1 and CDR2 sequences are SNHLY and FYNNEI. CDR3 size: 16 residues. The ends lost 6 bases at V and 2 bases at J; junction bases unmatched: 10. CDR3 coding DNA: TGTGCCAGCAGCGCTCTAGCGGGGACTTTTCAAGAGACCCAGTACTTC. It translates to CASSALAGTFQETQYF.

The genes are TRBV6-5 and TRBJ1-3, with TRBD1 identical over 8 bases. Losses at the gene ends were 5 bases for V and 8 bases for J; bases not matched to a gene: 8. CDR3 length equals 14 residues. Germline CDR1 MNHEY, CDR2 SVGAGI. The CDR3 region has the DNA TGTGCCAGCAGTCGACAGGGGCTCACGGACACCATATATTTT. Amino acid sequence: CASSRQGLTDTIYF.

V is TRBV18 and J is TRBJ2-5, with a weak D call TRBD2 (5 bases). Germline CDR1 KGHSH, CDR2 LQKENI. V lost 3 bases and J 5 bases, leaving 19 bases between the germline ends. CDR3 size: 16 residues. DNA of the CDR3: TGTGCCAGCTCACCTGGCCCCGCGACAACGGGGGAGACCCAGTACTTC. Protein: CASSPGPATTGETQYF.

This chain connects TRBV11-3 to TRBJ1-6, with D maybe TRBD1 (6 bases). With 3 bases removed from V and 4 bases from J, the gap between germline ends came to 16 bases. The germline CDR1 and CDR2 sequences are SGHNT and YENEEA. The CDR3 length is 17 residues. In nucleotides, the CDR3 is TGTGCCAGCAGCTTCGTCGGGGATGGACAGTATAATTCACCCCTCCACTTT. Translated: CASSFVGDGQYNSPLHF.

This clone has only one observation. J is TRBJ1-5 and V is TRBV19, with D unresolved. CDR1 and CDR2 (germline): LNHDA, SQIVND (reference sequence). Trimming took off 5 bases at V and 9 bases at J, with 8 bases between the two ends. This CDR3 is 11 amino acids long. The CDR3 protein is CASSPYPPQHF. As DNA, the CDR3 is TGTGCCAGTAGTCCCTATCCGCCCCAGCATTTT.

J is TRBJ2-3 and V is TRBV6-5; D call uncertain. V gave up 4 bases and J gave up 5 bases, with 16 bases separating them. CDR3 length: 15 residues. Per the germline V gene, CDR1 is MNHEY and CDR2 is SVGAGI. CDR3 loop: CASSSTHQFLDTQYF. The CDR3 DNA reads as TGTGCCAGCAGTTCAACGCATCAGTTCCTAGATACGCAGTATTTT.

V gene TRBV19 combines with J gene TRBJ2-1; 12 nucleotides line up with TRBD2. This CDR3 spans 15 amino acids. Trimming cost V 6 bases and J 5 bases; bases outside gene matches: 5. CDR1 LNHDA and CDR2 SQIVND come from the germline V gene (reference sequence). The CDR3 protein is CASSIPSGGDNEQFF. CDR3 nucleotide sequence: TGTGCCAGTAGCATTCCTAGCGGGGGGGACAATGAGCAGTTCTTC.

This clone came up once. This sequence joins TRBV3-1 (or the pseudogene TRBV3-2) and TRBJ2-6; D may be TRBD2 (6 bases). V was trimmed by 0 bases and J by 0 bases, leaving 12 bases between them. Germline V gives CDR1 LGHDT, CDR2 YNNKEL (reference sequence). This CDR3 is built from 18 residues. The CDR3 DNA sequence: TGTGCCAGCAGCCAAGAGGGACTGAGCTTCTCTGGGGCCAACGTCCTGACTTTC. Translation gives CASSQEGLSFSGANVLTF.